Described below is a single T cell receptor (beta chain) sequence and its context. Seattle patient enrollment occurred during active infection, with longitudinal follow-up thereafter. This table comes from immunoSEQ multiplex PCR, and its TCRdb copy is limited to in-frame clones, with some not included. Counted here are about 170,000 clones, just under 85% occurring once; the ten biggest clones make up roughly 2.5%. These data are taken from a study of blood T cell repertoires in COVID-19. The overall study: Sources were T cells, B-cell-depleted T cells, or PBMCs; the material itself was cDNA or gDNA.

Germline assignment: CDR1 MNHEY and CDR2 SMNVEV (reference sequence). The CDR3 sequence is 16 residues long. Trimming cost V 5 bases and J 5 bases; bases outside gene matches: 11. This TCR came from an elderly woman with COVID-19, enrolled during active disease. The sample taken for sequencing was peripheral blood. The chain has TRBV27 and TRBJ2-2; 7 bases line up with TRBD2. The CDR3 coding sequence is TGTGCCAGCAGTCCGTGGGGGAGGGGCGAAACCGGGGAGCTGTTTTTT. It encodes CASSPWGRGETGELFF.